Each of the 27 T cell receptor beta chains below was sequenced from the same sample in a study of CXCR3-negative and CXCR3-positive naive CD8 T cells. Study conclusions and caveats: Researchers report that CXCR3-positive naive cells carry more hydrophobic TRB CDR3s than CXCR3-negative naive cells.

Libraries of TRB cDNA were made by 5' RACE and carried UMIs. From the 5' RACE reads, TCRdb lists one entry per CDR3 protein and no DNA. This sample's table reports around 84,000 distinct CDR3 sequences. These TCRs are of unknown antigen specificity. The material sequenced was naive CXCR3+ CD8+ T cells from blood. Subset indicated: CD45RO-CCR7+CD27+CD95- naive CD8+ T cells expressing CXCR3 (TNR3+). The receptors stem from a human donor in good health. Some clones in this sample may be carry-over from other donors' samples.

The gene calls are TRBV5-6 and TRBJ2-3; as DNA is missing, the TRBD1 call by TCRdb cannot be tested. This CDR3 contains 13 residues. Germline lookup yields CDR1 SGHDT and CDR2 YYEEEE. CDR3 amino acids: CASSIGPGDTQYF. The full variable domain, completed using reference TRBV5-6 and TRBJ2-3, is DAGVTQSPTHLIKTRGQQVTLRCSPKSGHDTVSWYQQALGQGPQFIFQYYEEEERQRGNFPDRFSGHQFPNYSSELNVNALLLGDSALYLCASSIGPGDTQYFGPGTRLTVL.

The CDR3 is CASSQFGQGSYNEQFF. This chain joins TRBV4-2 and TRBJ2-1; TCRdb selects TRBD1, and the lack of DNA leaves this call unchecked. Germline CDR1 LGHNA, CDR2 YNFKEQ. The CDR3 spans 16 residues.

The gene calls are TRBV4-3 and TRBJ2-3; absent DNA, TCRdb's TRBD2 call cannot be checked. This CDR3 is 16 amino acids long. Germline V gene data show CDR1 as LGHNA and CDR2 as YSLEER. The CDR3 sequence: CASSQATSGSTDTQYF.

The chain recombines TRBV2 with TRBJ2-3; TCRdb reports TRBD1, a call that lacks DNA to check it against. Germline CDR1 reads SNHLY; CDR2 reads FYNNEI. This CDR3 has 15 residues. CDR3 protein: CASSVGTVSTDTQYF.

V and J are TRBV13 and TRBJ2-3; TCRdb picks TRBD2, but there is no DNA to check that call. The V gene's germline CDR1 is PRHDT and CDR2 FYEKMQ (reference sequence). The CDR3 has 19 amino acids. CDR3 residues: CASSSSGLAGTRGTDTQYF.

The CDR3: CASSLFLGDYEQYF. The rearrangement uses TRBV7-2 and TRBJ2-7; TCRdb's D call of TRBD1 is untestable without DNA. The CDR3 extends over 14 amino acids. Germline V gives CDR1 SGHTA, CDR2 FQGNSA. Drawing the rest from reference TRBV7-2 and TRBJ2-7, the complete variable domain is GAGVSQSPSNKVTEKGKDVELRCDPISGHTALYWYRQSLGQGLEFLIYFQGNSAPDKSGLPSDRFSAERTGGSVSTLTIQRTQQEDSAVYLCASSLFLGDYEQYFGPGTRLTVT.

This chain uses TRBV6-2 or TRBV6-3 with TRBJ1-6; TCRdb picks TRBD1, but there is no DNA to check that call. The CDR3 totals 14 residues. From germline, CDR1 is MNHEY and CDR2 SVGEGT. The CDR3 sequence is CASALGQGASPLHF.

This sequence joins TRBV2 and TRBJ2-5; there is no DNA to check the TCRdb D call of TRBD2. Germline CDR1 and CDR2: SNHLY and FYNNEI. The CDR3 consists of 14 residues. The CDR3 reads CASSGLAGLETQYF.

This chain connects TRBV28 to TRBJ2-7; TCRdb reports TRBD2, a call that lacks DNA to check it against. Per germline, CDR1 MDHEN and CDR2 SYDVKM. CDR3 length equals 16 residues. This CDR3 reads CASSGRASGVAYEQYF. The entire variable domain, with the rest obtained from reference TRBV28 and TRBJ2-7, is as follows: DVKVTQSSRYLVKRTGEKVFLECVQDMDHENMFWYRQDPGLGLRLIYFSYDVKMKEKGDIPEGYSVSREKKERFSLILESASTNQTSMYLCASSGRASGVAYEQYFGPGTRLTVT.

The chain carries TRBV28 and TRBJ1-6; TCRdb indicates TRBD1, and absent DNA this call remains unverified. CDR1 and CDR2 (germline): MDHEN, SYDVKM. This CDR3 contains 14 residues. The CDR3: CASSLYQGESPLHF.

This sequence joins TRBV27 and TRBJ1-4; without DNA, the TCRdb call of TRBD1 cannot be checked. CDR1 MNHEY and CDR2 SMNVEV come from the germline V gene (reference sequence). The length of the CDR3 is 15 residues. CDR3 in amino acids: CASSPTGQPREKLFF.

This chain joins TRBV12-3 or TRBV12-4 and TRBJ2-7. The CDR3 covers 13 residues. This CDR3 reads CASSLSGPYEQYF.

The chain is built from TRBV30 and TRBJ1-1; TCRdb reports TRBD1, a call that lacks DNA to check it against. The CDR3 consists of 14 residues. Germline CDR1 GTSNPN, CDR2 SVGIG (reference sequence). CDR3 residues: CAWSRDRRNTEAFF.

The chain recombines TRBV4-1 with TRBJ2-4; with no DNA, the TCRdb D assignment of TRBD1 cannot be verified. This CDR3 region has 16 residues. The V gene's germline CDR1 is MGHRA and CDR2 YSYEKL. CDR3 amino acids: CASSQDSLSPLIIQYF.

The chain is built from TRBV21-1 and TRBJ2-1; TCRdb's D gene call, TRBD1, goes unchecked for lack of DNA. TRBV21-1 is marked as a pseudogene. This CDR3 has 17 residues. The CDR3 is CASSKKGSRDREHEQFF.

The gene calls are TRBV25-1 and TRBJ1-4; TCRdb's D call of TRBD1 is untestable without DNA. From germline, CDR1 is MGHDK and CDR2 SYGVNS. The CDR3 totals 16 residues. The CDR3 reads CASSEGGGRIMLKLFF.

The chain carries TRBV6-5 and TRBJ2-5; the D call from TCRdb, TRBD1, cannot be confirmed without DNA. The CDR3 is made up of 14 amino acids. CDR1 MNHEY and CDR2 SVGAGI come from the germline V gene. The CDR3 loop is CASSYGGTEETQYF.

The rearrangement joins TRBV12-3 or TRBV12-4 to TRBJ2-1; TCRdb's D call of TRBD2 is untestable without DNA. This CDR3 has 16 amino acids. The CDR3 region is CASSQFRGGSGNEQFF.

The gene calls are TRBV28 and TRBJ1-5. CDR1 and CDR2 from the germline V gene are MDHEN and SYDVKM. This CDR3 comprises 12 residues. The CDR3 sequence: CASSLTGEPQHF.

The chain joins TRBV7-6 to TRBJ2-7. The CDR3 spans 13 residues. The V gene's germline CDR1 is SGHVS and CDR2 FNYEAQ. The CDR3 spells CASSPGGILGQYF.

The CDR3 loop reads CASDHNEVGVGEQFF. This chain uses TRBV7-8 with TRBJ2-1; TCRdb's D call of TRBD2 is untestable without DNA. Germline loops: CDR1 SGHVS, CDR2 FQNEAQ. There are 15 residues in the CDR3. Using reference TRBV7-8 and TRBJ2-1 for the parts outside the CDR3, the full variable domain is GAGVSQSPRYKVAKRGQDVALRCDPISGHVSLFWYQQALGQGPEFLTYFQNEAQLDKSGLPSDRFFAERPEGSVSTLKIQRTQQEDSAVYLCASDHNEVGVGEQFFGPGTRLTVL.

The chain links TRBV6-6 to TRBJ1-4; TCRdb proposes TRBD1, but this gene call is untestable without DNA. CDR3 length: 15 amino acids. Germline V gene lookup returns CDR1 MNHNY and CDR2 SVGAGI (reference sequence). This chain's CDR3 is CASSDRTATNEKLFF.

This chain joins TRBV27 and TRBJ1-1. The CDR3 sequence is 13 residues long. CDR1 is MNHEY, CDR2 SMNVEV, per germline (reference sequence). CDR3 loop: CASSLGVEVEAFF.

The rearrangement links TRBV7-2 to TRBJ2-3; as DNA is missing, the TRBD2 call by TCRdb cannot be tested. The germline V gene encodes CDR1 SGHTA and CDR2 FQGNSA. The CDR3 has 15 residues. CDR3 sequence reads: CASSLGLAGRGTQYF.

The chain carries TRBV28 and TRBJ2-5; without DNA, the TCRdb call of TRBD1 cannot be checked. The germline V gene has CDR1 MDHEN and CDR2 SYDVKM. The CDR3 is 15 residues long. CDR3 loop: CASRAGEKNQETQYF.

The V call is TRBV14, the J call TRBJ1-1; with no DNA, the TCRdb D assignment of TRBD1 cannot be verified. The CDR3 is made up of 15 amino acids. Germline V CDR1 and CDR2: SGHDN, FVKESK. The CDR3 here is CASSQRTGGGTEAFF.

The chain joins TRBV28 to TRBJ2-7; with no DNA, the TCRdb D assignment of TRBD1 cannot be verified. This CDR3 comprises 14 residues. Germline V gene sequence: CDR1 MDHEN, CDR2 SYDVKM. The CDR3 sequence: CASRGGSSHPEQYF.